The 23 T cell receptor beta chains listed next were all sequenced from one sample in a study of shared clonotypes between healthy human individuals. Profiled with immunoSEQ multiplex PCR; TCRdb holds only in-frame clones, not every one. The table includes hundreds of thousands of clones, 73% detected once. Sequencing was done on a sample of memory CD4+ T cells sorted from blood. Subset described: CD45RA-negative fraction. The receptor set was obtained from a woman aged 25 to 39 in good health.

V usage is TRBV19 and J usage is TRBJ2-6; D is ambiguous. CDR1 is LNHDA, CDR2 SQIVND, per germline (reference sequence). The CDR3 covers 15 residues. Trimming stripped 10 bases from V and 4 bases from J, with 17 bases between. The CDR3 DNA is TGTGCCACCGCCTCACAGTTCGGAGGGGCCAACGTCCTGACTTTC. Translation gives CATASQFGGANVLTF. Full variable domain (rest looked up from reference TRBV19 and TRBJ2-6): DGGITQSPKYLFRKEGQNVTLSCEQNLNHDAMYWYRQDPGQGLRLIYYSQIVNDFQKGDIAEGYSVSREKKESFPLTVTSAQKNPTAFYLCATASQFGGANVLTFGAGSRLTVL.

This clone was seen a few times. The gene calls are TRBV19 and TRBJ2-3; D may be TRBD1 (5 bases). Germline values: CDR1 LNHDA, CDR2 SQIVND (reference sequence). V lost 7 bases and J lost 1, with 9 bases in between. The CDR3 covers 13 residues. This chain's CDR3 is CASTLRGTDTQYF. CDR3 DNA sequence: TGTGCCAGTACCCTCAGGGGCACAGATACGCAGTATTTT.

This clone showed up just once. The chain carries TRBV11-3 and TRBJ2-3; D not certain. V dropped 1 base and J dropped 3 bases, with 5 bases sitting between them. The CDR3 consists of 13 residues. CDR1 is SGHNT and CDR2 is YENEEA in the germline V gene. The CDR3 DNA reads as TGTGCCAGCAGCTTAGCGGGTACAGATACGCAGTATTTT. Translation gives CASSLAGTDTQYF.

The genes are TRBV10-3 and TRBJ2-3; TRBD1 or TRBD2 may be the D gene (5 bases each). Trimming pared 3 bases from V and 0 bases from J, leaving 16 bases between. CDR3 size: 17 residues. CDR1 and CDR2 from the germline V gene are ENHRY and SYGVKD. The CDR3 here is CAISDGSGLPSTDTQYF. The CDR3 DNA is TGTGCCATCAGTGATGGGTCGGGGCTACCTAGCACAGATACGCAGTATTTT.

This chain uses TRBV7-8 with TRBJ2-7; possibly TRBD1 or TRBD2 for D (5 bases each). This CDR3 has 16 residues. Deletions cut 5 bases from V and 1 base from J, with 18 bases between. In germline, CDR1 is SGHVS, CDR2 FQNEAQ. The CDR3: CASSLMLGDQSYEQYF. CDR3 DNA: TGTGCCAGCAGCCTAATGCTTGGGGACCAGTCCTACGAGCAGTACTTC.

The CDR3 is CASSPGQGPTAQYF. The CDR3 DNA reads as TGTGCCAGCAGCCCCGGACAGGGACCTACGGCGCAGTACTTC. The rearrangement links TRBV13 to TRBJ2-7; 8 bases agree with TRBD1. The ends lost 5 bases at V and 9 bases at J; junction bases unmatched: 12. The CDR3 extends over 14 amino acids. The germline V gene has CDR1 PRHDT and CDR2 FYEKMQ (reference sequence).

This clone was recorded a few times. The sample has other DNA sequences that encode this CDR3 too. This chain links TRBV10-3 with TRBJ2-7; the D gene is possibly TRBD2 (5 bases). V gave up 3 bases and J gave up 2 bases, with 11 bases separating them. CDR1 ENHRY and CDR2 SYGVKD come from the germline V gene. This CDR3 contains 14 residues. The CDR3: CAISESGGPYEQYF. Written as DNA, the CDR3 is TGTGCCATCAGTGAATCTGGAGGCCCCTACGAGCAGTACTTC.

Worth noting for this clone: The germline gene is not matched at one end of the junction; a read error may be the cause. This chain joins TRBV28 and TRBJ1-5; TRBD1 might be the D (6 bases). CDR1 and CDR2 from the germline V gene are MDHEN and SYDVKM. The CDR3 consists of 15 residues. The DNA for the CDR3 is TGTGCCAGCAGTGCAGGAGCTACAGGGAATCGGCCCCAGCATTTT. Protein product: CASSAGATGNRPQHF. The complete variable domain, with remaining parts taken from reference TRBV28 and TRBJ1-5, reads DVKVTQSSRYLVKRTGEKVFLECVQDMDHENMFWYRQDPGLGLRLIYFSYDVKMKEKGDIPEGYSVSREKKERFSLILESASTNQTSMYLCASSAGATGNRPQHFGDGTRLSIL.

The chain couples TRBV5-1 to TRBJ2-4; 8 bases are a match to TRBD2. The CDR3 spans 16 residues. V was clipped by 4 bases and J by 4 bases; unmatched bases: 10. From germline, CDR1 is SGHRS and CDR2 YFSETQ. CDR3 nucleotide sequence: TGCGCCAGCAGCGGCATAATAGCGGGAAAGAAAAACATTCAGTACTTC. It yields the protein CASSGIIAGKKNIQYF.

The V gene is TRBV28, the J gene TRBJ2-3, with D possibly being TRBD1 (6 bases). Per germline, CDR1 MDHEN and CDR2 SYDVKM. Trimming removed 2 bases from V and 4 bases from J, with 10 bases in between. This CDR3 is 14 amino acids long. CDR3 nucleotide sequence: TGTGCCAGCAGTTTAACCAGGGGCTCAGATACGCAGTATTTT. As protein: CASSLTRGSDTQYF.

CDR3 sequence reads: CASSMPGTGSNTGELFF. The CDR3 nucleotides read TGTGCCAGTAGTATGCCCGGGACAGGATCTAACACCGGGGAGCTGTTTTTT. The chain links TRBV19 to TRBJ2-2, with 8 bases that match TRBD1. This CDR3 contains 17 residues. The V and J ends lost 3 bases and 2 bases, in that order; junction bases with no gene match: 8. Germline lookup yields CDR1 LNHDA and CDR2 SQIVND (reference sequence).

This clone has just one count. The CDR3 nucleotides read TGTGCCAGCAGCGGGCTAGGGGCAGGGAACACTGAAGCTTTCTTT. Residues: CASSGLGAGNTEAFF. V usage is TRBV9 and J usage is TRBJ1-1; D might be TRBD1 (5 bases). The germline gives CDR1 SGDLS, CDR2 YYNGEE. Trimming cost V 3 bases and J 1 base, with 13 bases left between them. The CDR3 is made up of 15 amino acids.

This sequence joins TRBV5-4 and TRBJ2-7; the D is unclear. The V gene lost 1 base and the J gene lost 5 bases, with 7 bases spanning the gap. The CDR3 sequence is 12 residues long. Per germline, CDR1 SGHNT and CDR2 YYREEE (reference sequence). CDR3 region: CASSLLNDEQYF. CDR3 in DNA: TGTGCCAGCAGCTTGTTGAACGACGAGCAGTACTTC.

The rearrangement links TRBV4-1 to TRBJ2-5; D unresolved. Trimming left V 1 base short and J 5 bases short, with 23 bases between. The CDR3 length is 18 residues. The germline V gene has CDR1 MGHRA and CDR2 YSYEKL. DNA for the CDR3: TGCGCCAGCAGCCAAGTGGCTCCCCGTGGCTCCCTGGGGGAGACCCAGTACTTC. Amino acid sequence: CASSQVAPRGSLGETQYF.

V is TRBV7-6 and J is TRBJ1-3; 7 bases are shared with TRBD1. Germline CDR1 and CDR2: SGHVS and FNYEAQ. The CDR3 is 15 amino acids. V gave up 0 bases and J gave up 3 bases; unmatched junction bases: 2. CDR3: CASSLARDSGNTIYF. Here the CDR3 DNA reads TGTGCCAGCAGCTTAGCCCGGGACAGTGGAAACACCATATATTTT.

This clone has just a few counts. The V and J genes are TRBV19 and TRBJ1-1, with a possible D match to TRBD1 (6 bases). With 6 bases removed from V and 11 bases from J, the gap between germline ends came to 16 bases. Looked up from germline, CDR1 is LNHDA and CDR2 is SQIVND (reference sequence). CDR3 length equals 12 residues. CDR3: CASSAKGGAAFF. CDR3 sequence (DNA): TGTGCCAGTAGCGCGAAGGGGGGGGCCGCTTTCTTT.

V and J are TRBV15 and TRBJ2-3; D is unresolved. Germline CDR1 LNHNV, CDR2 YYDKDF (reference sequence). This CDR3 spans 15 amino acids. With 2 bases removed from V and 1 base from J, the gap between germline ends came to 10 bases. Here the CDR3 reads CATSRPLWGTDTQYF. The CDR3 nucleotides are TGTGCCACCAGCAGACCCCTGTGGGGCACAGATACGCAGTATTTT.

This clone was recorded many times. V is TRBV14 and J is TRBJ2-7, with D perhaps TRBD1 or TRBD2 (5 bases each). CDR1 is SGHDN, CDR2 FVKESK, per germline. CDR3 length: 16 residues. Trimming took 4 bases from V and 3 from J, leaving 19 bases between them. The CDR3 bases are TGTGCCAGCAGCCTTCCCGGGGCCTCAAGCAGCTACGAGCAGTACTTC. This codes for CASSLPGASSSYEQYF.

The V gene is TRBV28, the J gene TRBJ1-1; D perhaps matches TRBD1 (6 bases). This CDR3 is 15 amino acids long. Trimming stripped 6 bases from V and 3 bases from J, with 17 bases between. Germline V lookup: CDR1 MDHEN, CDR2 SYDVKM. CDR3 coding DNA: TGTGCCAGCAGCTCACTTGACAGGAAGTACACTGAAGCTTTCTTT. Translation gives CASSSLDRKYTEAFF.

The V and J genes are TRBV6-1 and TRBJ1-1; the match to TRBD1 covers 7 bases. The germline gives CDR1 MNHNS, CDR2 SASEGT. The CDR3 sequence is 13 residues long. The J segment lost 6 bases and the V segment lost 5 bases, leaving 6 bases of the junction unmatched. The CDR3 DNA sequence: TGTGCCAGCAGTTTACAGGGGCGGCCTGAAGCTTTCTTT. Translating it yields CASSLQGRPEAFF.

The CDR3 region has the DNA TGTGCCAGCAGCCCCGGGACTAGCGAGGGCACAGATACGCAGTATTTT. It codes for CASSPGTSEGTDTQYF. The V and J genes are TRBV5-8 and TRBJ2-3, with 10 bases that match TRBD2. The V gene's germline CDR1 is SGHTS and CDR2 YDEGEE. The CDR3 has 16 residues. The V and J ends lost 4 bases and 1 base, in that order; junction bases with no gene match: 6.

CDR3 DNA sequence: TGTGCCAGCAGTTTCCCGGGGTCAGAGACCCAGTACTTC. Translation: CASSFPGSETQYF. V gene TRBV28 combines with J gene TRBJ2-5, with a tentative D call TRBD2 (5 bases). The length of the CDR3 is 13 residues. Germline loops: CDR1 MDHEN, CDR2 SYDVKM. The germline V and J ends were trimmed by 3 bases and 4 bases, with 9 bases remaining between them.

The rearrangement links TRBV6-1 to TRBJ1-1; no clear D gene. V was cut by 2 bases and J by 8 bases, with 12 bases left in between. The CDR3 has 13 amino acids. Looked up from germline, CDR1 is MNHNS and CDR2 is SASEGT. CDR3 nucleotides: TGTGCCAGCAGTGAATTGGGGTTGGGGGAAGCTTTCTTT. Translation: CASSELGLGEAFF.